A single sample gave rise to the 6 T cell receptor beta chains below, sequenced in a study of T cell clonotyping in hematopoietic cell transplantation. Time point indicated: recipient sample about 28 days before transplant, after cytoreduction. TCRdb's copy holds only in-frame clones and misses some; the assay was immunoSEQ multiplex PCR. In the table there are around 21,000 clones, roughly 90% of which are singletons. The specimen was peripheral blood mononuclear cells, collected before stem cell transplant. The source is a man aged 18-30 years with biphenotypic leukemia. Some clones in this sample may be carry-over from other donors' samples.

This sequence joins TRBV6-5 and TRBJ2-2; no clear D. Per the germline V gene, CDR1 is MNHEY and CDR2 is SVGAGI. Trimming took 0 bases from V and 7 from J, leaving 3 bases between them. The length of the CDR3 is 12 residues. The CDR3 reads CASSYSGGELFF. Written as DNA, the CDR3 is TGTGCCAGCAGTTACTCAGGCGGGGAGCTGTTTTTT.

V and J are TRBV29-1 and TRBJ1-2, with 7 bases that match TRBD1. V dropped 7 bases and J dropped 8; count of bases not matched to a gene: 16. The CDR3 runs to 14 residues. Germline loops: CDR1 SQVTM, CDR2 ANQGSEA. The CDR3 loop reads CSAEPGGRGYGYTF. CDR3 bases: TGCAGCGCAGAGCCCGGCGGCAGGGGGTACGGCTACACCTTC.

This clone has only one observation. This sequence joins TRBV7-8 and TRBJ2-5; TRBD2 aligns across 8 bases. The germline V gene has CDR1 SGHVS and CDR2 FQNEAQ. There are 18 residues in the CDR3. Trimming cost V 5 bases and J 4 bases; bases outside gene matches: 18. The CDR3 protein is CASSVQPRAAGVPETQYF. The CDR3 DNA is TGTGCCAGCAGCGTACAGCCCAGAGCAGCGGGAGTACCAGAGACCCAGTACTTC.

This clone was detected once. As DNA, the CDR3 is TGTGCCAGCAGCCCCAGGGGGAGCCCAATCCAAGAGACCCAGTACTTC. Its translation: CASSPRGSPIQETQYF. The chain couples TRBV14 to TRBJ2-5, with 7 positions matching TRBD1. V was clipped by 4 bases and J by 1 base; unmatched bases: 9. Germline values: CDR1 SGHDN, CDR2 FVKESK. The CDR3 is 16 residues long.

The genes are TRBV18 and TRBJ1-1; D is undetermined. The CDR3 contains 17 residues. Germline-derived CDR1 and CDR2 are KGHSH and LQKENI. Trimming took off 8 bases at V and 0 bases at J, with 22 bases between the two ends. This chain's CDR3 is CASARVPFETMNTEAFF. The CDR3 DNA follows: TGTGCCAGCGCAAGGGTCCCGTTCGAGACCATGAACACTGAAGCTTTCTTT.

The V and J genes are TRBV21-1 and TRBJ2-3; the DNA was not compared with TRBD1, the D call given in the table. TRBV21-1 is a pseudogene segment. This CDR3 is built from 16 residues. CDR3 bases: TGTGCCAGCAGCAAAAACAGGTCCCAGGGCACAGATACGCAGTATTTT. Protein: CASSKNRSQGTDTQYF.